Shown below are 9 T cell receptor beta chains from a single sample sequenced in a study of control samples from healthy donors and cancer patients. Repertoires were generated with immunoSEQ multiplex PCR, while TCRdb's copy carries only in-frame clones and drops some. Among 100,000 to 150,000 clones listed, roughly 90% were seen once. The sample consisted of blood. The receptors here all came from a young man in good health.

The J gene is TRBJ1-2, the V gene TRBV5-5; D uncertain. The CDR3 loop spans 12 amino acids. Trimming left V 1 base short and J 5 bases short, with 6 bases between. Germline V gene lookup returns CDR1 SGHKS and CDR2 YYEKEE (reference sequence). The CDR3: CASSLNQYGYTF. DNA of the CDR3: TGTGCCAGCAGCTTGAACCAGTATGGCTACACCTTC.

CDR3 bases: TGCAGCGTTGAAGGGGCAGCATCCTATGGCTACACCTTC. Amino acid sequence: CSVEGAASYGYTF. The chain recombines TRBV29-1 with TRBJ1-2; D is unresolved. CDR1 and CDR2 (germline): SQVTM, ANQGSEA. V lost 1 base and J lost 4, with 10 bases in between. CDR3 length: 13 residues.

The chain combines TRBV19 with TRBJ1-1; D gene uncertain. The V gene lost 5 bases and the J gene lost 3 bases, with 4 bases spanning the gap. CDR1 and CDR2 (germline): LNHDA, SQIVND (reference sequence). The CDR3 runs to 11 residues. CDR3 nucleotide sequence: TGTGCCAGTAGTCCCCACACTGAAGCTTTCTTT. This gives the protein CASSPHTEAFF.

CDR3 coding DNA: TGTGCCAGCTCACAAACCGGGACAGGGGGAACTGAAGCTTTCTTT. Translating gives CASSQTGTGGTEAFF. The V and J genes are TRBV18 and TRBJ1-1, with 11 bases that match TRBD1. This CDR3 has 15 amino acids. From germline, CDR1 is KGHSH and CDR2 LQKENI. V trimming: 4 bases; J trimming: 5 bases; junction bases outside the gene matches: 6.

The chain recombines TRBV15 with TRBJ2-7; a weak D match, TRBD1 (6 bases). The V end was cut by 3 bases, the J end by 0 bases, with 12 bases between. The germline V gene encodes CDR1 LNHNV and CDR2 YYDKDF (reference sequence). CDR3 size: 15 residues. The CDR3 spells CATSSPRGSSYEQYF. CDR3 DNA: TGTGCCACCAGCAGCCCCAGGGGAAGCTCCTACGAGCAGTACTTC.

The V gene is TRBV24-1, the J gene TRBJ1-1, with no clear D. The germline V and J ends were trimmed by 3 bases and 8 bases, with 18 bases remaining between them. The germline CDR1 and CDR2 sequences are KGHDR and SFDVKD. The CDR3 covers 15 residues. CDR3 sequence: CATSDNVRGRIEAFF. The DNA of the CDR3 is TGTGCCACCAGTGATAATGTCCGCGGTAGAATAGAAGCTTTCTTT.

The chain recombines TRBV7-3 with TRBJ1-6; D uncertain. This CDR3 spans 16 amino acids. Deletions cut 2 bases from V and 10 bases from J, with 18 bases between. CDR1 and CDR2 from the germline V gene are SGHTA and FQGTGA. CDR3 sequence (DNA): TGTGCCAGCAGCTTAGCCCCCGCCTTACTGGGATCACCCCTCCACTTT. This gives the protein CASSLAPALLGSPLHF.

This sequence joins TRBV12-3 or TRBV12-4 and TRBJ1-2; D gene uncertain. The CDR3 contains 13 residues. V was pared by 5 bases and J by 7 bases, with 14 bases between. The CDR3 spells CASSPGSSRGYTF. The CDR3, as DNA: TGTGCCAGCAGTCCCGGGTCTTCTCGTGGCTACACCTTC.

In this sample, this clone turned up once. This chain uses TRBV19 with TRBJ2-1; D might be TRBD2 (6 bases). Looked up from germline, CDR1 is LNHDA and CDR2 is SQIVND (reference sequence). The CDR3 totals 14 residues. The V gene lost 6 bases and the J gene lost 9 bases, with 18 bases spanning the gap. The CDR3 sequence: CASRMGSGSVEQFF. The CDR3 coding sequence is TGTGCCAGTAGAATGGGTAGCGGAAGCGTTGAGCAGTTCTTC.